The present T cell receptor (beta chain) was sequenced within a study of post-analysis software for immune sequencing data. The study, taken as a whole, reports: When the samples were clustered directly with F measure, those that had been prepared in the same batch showed strong co-clustering. TRBV5-6, TRBV5-1 and TRBV20-1 belonged to a set of about five TRBV segments that were more frequent in patients than controls.

Each TCR beta cDNA library carried unique molecular identifiers. Each CDR3 protein gets one entry after TCRdb re-called the PCR reads with MiXCR. Of 250,000 to 300,000 distinct CDR3 sequences in the sample, 35% to 40% were seen once. From germline, CDR1 is MNHEY and CDR2 SMNVEV (reference sequence). The CDR3 length is 14 residues. Losses at the gene ends were 5 bases for V and 1 base for J; bases not matched to a gene: 3. As to this clonotype: The antigen is unknown.

The specimen sequenced was blood. The gene calls are TRBV27 and TRBJ1-1, with TRBD1 matching 8 bases. This TCR was recovered from a girl aged 5 to 17 with multiple sclerosis. CDR3 amino acids: CASSVDRGNTEAFF. For the CDR3, the DNA is TGTGCCAGCAGTGTCGACAGGGGGAACACTGAAGCTTTCTTT.